This TCR beta chain is from a study of OX40 agonist ivuxolimab in advanced cancers. Background on the whole study: Ivuxolimab was an agonistic, fully human IgG2 monoclonal antibody directed against OX40 (CD134), a costimulatory receptor. Intravenous ivuxolimab was administered to patients every 2 weeks at six dose levels: 0.01, 0.1, 0.3, 1.5, 3 and 10 mg/kg. Among the roughly 50 dose-escalation patients, some 19 had hepatocellular carcinoma, approximately 15 melanoma, 9 renal cell carcinoma and 9 head and neck cancer. Peripheral TCRbeta sequencing aimed to test whether ivuxolimab altered TCR sequence diversity and caused clonal T-cell expansion. Patients were allowed to have had prior anti-PD-1, anti-PD-L1 or anti-CTLA-4 therapy, and roughly two fifths of the dose-escalation patients had been treated with checkpoint inhibitors. Partial responses occurred in three dose-escalation patients: two with cutaneous melanoma and one with hepatocellular carcinoma. The monotherapy dose-escalation portion (N of about 57 patients) of the phase I ivuxolimab trial is reported in the paper. A male proportion of around 83% and a mean age of 60 years, ranging from 23 to 79, were recorded for the dose-escalation cohort.

For sequencing of the TCRbeta CDR3 region, genomic DNA was extracted from the sorted cells. TCRbeta CDR3 regions were sequenced using the immunoSEQ Assay. Sourced from immuneACCESS, this table was stored by TCRdb with only in-frame sequences that have V and J called. A share of the clones is absent; for the studies checked, an unresolved V gene accounts for under half, and the remainder has no known explanation. A total of 65,000 to 90,000 clones appear in this sample, roughly four fifths of them only once. In total, the top ten clones hold 4% to 6% of the sample. Broad study findings and their caveats: Partial responders in the 0.1-3.0 mg/kg groups had among the lowest normalized peripheral clonal expansion, especially among CD8+ T cells. The antigen specificity of the peripheral T cells that underwent clonal expansion was not determined. After ivuxolimab, more expanded clones were found on average in CD8+ T cells than in CD4+ T cells. Low levels of normalized T-cell clonal expansion were also seen in some patients who did not respond. At doses of 0.1 to 3.0 mg/kg, clonal expansion of both CD4+ and CD8+ T cells in blood was seen between baseline and week 6.

The trial excluded patients who had a history of autoimmune disease or who were on systemic immunosuppression. Peripheral blood for TCR sequencing was collected from all dose cohorts at baseline, on cycle 4 day 1, and on cycle 7 day 1. Samples were obtained from an open-label, multicenter, first-in-human phase I dose-escalation trial of ivuxolimab. Adults with locally advanced or metastatic melanoma, renal cell carcinoma, hepatocellular carcinoma or head and neck squamous cell carcinoma were enrolled in the trial. Before TCR sequencing, CD4+ and CD8+ T cells were separately sorted from peripheral blood. On this clone itself: Its antigen is unknown. No much larger clonotype is one base removed from it; base qualities were not supplied.

The specimen comprised CD4+ or CD8+ T cells sorted from blood, sampled in a trial of the OX40 agonist ivuxolimab. This sequence originates from an adult with an advanced solid tumor such as melanoma, head and neck, liver or kidney cancer.

At the DNA level, the sequence is TGTGCCAGCAGCGCCACCAGGGGGCAGTCTAATGAAAAACTGTTTTTT. This translates into CASSATRGQSNEKLFF. Recombination linked TRBV7-8 to TRBJ1-4; TRBD1 aligns with 8 central bases. From the cysteine up to the phenylalanine, the CDR3 has a length of 16 residues. The kept DNA is CDR3 alone, 48 bases in frame from the first base. Trimming takes 5 bases off V and 3 bases off J; junction bases not matched to a gene: 8. In the germline V gene, CDR1 corresponds to SGHVS and CDR2 to FQNEAQ.